This T cell receptor beta chain was recorded in a study of T cell responses to AZD1222 COVID-19 vaccine. In regard to this clone: One end of the junction fails to match germline, which may point to a read error.

Looked up from germline, CDR1 is LNHDA and CDR2 is SQIVND (reference sequence). This CDR3 is 13 amino acids long. The method was immunoSEQ multiplex PCR; TCRdb's version includes in-frame clones alone and lacks a portion of them. This sample yields 140,000 to 150,000 clones, of which 85% to 95% are seen a single time; about 12% belongs to the top ten. The J gene is TRBJ2-5, the V gene TRBV19; D possibly corresponds to TRBD2 (5 bases). The sample here was peripheral blood, taken after recovery from COVID-19. This sequence was found in an adult who had recovered from COVID-19. This chain's CDR3 is CASSTSQQATQYF. CDR3 DNA: TGTGCCAGTAGTACTAGCCAGCAAGCGACCCAGTACTTC.